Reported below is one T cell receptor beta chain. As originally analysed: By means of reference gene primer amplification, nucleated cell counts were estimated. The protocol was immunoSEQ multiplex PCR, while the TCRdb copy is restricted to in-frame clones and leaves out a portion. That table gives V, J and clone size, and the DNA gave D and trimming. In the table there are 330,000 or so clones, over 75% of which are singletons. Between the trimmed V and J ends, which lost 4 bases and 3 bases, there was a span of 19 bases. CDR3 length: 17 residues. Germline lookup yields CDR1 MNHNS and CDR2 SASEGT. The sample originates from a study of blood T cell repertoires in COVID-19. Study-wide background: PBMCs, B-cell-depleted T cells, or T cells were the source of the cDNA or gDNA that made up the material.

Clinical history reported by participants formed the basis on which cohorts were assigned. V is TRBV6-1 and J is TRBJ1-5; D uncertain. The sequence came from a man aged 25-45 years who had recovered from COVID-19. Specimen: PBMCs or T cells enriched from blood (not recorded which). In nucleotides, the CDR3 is TGTGCCAGCAGTGGGTGGGCCGACCCCCTTGCCAATCAGCCCCAGCATTTT. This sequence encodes CASSGWADPLANQPQHF.